Below are 6 T cell receptor beta chains sequenced from a single sample in a study of T cell responses to AZD1222 COVID-19 vaccine. The table came from immunoSEQ multiplex PCR; TCRdb's copy has only in-frame clones and leaves some out. Of 90,000 to 100,000 clones in the sample, 70% to 90% were seen once. The source was peripheral blood, collected on day 0 of AZD1222 vaccination. The receptor source for this set is an adult in good health.

V is TRBV29-1 and J is TRBJ2-2, with 11 bases aligning to TRBD2. The germline gives CDR1 SQVTM, CDR2 ANQGSEA. The CDR3 length is 15 residues. V lost 5 bases and J lost 2; bases outside the gene matches: 4. The CDR3 DNA follows: TGCAGCGTTCGCGGGACTAGCGGAAACACCGGGGAGCTGTTTTTT. Translated: CSVRGTSGNTGELFF.

This rearrangement joins TRBV11-1 to TRBJ1-1; D is perhaps TRBD1 (6 bases). Trimming removed 3 bases at V and 3 bases at J, with 8 bases between. This CDR3 region has 13 residues. CDR1 SGHAT and CDR2 FQDESV come from the germline V gene (reference sequence). The CDR3 loop reads CASSFYRDTEAFF. CDR3 in DNA: TGTGCCAGCAGCTTTTACAGGGACACTGAAGCTTTCTTT.

The chain combines TRBV7-3 with TRBJ1-1; 7 bases match TRBD1. This CDR3 region has 14 residues. Germline CDR1 SGHTA, CDR2 FQGTGA. V dropped 4 bases and J dropped 1; count of bases not matched to a gene: 3. The CDR3 here is CASSSQGGNTEAFF. The DNA of the CDR3 is TGTGCCAGCAGCTCCCAGGGGGGGAACACTGAAGCTTTCTTT.

The V and J genes are TRBV2 and TRBJ1-5; D may be TRBD1 (5 bases). This CDR3 region has 15 residues. Trimming pared 1 base from V and 3 bases from J, leaving 10 bases between. CDR1 and CDR2 (germline): SNHLY, FYNNEI. CDR3 sequence: CASSEGIGTNQPQHF. CDR3 nucleotides: TGTGCCAGCAGTGAAGGAATTGGGACCAATCAGCCCCAGCATTTT.

The V call is TRBV6-5, the J call TRBJ1-4; 7 bases align to TRBD1. This CDR3 is built from 14 residues. V lost 6 bases to trimming and J lost 4 bases; unmatched junction nucleotides: 5. Germline CDR1 and CDR2: MNHEY and SVGAGI. In DNA, the CDR3 is TGTGCCAGCAGAGCGGGACAGATTAATGAAAAACTGTTTTTT. Translating gives CASRAGQINEKLFF.

This clone came up once. V gene TRBV4-3 combines with J gene TRBJ1-2; the D is unclear. V lost 2 bases and J 3 bases, leaving 13 bases between the germline ends. The CDR3 loop spans 15 amino acids. Per germline, CDR1 LGHNA and CDR2 YSLEER. DNA for the CDR3: TGCGCCAGCAGCCAAACAATCACCGCAGACTATGGCTACACCTTC. Protein sequence: CASSQTITADYGYTF.